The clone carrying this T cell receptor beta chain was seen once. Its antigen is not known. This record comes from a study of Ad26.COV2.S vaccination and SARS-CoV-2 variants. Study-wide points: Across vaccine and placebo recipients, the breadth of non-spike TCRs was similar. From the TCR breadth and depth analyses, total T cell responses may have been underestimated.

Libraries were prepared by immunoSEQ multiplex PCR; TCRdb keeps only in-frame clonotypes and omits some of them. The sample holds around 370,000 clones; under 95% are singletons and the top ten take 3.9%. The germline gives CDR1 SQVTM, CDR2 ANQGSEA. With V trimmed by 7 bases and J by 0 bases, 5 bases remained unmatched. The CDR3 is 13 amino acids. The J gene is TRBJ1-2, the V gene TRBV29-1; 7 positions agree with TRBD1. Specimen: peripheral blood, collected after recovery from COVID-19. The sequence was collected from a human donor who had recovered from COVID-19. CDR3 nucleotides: TGCAGCGCCAGGGGGGAAGCTAACTATGGCTACACCTTC. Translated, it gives CSARGEANYGYTF.